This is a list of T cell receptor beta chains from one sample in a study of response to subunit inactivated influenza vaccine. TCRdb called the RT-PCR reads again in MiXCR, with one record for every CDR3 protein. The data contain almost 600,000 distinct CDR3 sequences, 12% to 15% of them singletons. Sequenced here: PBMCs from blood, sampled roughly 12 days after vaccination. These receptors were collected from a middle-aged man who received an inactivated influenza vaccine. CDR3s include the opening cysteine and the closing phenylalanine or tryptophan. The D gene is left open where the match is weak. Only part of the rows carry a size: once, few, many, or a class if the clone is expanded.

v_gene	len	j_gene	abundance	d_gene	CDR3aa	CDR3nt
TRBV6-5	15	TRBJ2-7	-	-	CASSYSGTGMGEQYF	TGTGCCAGCAGTTACTCAGGAACAGGGATGGGCGAGCAGTACTTC
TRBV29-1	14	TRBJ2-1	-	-	CSVVWPGTYNEQFF	TGCAGCGTTGTCTGGCCGGGAACATACAATGAGCAGTTCTTC
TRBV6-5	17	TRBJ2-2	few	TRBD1	CASSLGPGTGPTGELFF	TGTGCCAGCAGTCTAGGCCCTGGGACAGGGCCCACCGGGGAGCTGTTTTTT
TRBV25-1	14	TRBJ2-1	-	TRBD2	CASSGLAPYNEQFF	TGTGCCAGCAGTGGACTAGCGCCTTACAATGAGCAGTTCTTC
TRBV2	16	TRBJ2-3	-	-	CASRKDGGRGTDTQYF	TGTGCCAGCAGAAAAGATGGGGGGAGAGGCACAGATACGCAGTATTTT
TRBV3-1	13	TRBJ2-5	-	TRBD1	CASSRQGMETQYF	TGTGCCAGCAGCCGACAGGGGATGGAGACCCAGTACTTC
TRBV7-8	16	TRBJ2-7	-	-	CASSFRGAQGFYEQYF	TGTGCCAGCAGCTTCAGGGGGGCGCAGGGCTTCTACGAGCAGTACTTC
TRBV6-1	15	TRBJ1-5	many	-	CASGPYTGSNQPQHF	TGTGCCAGCGGCCCCTACACGGGGAGCAATCAGCCCCAGCATTTT
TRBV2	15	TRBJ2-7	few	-	CASTPLAGTSHEQYF	TGTGCCAGCACTCCTCTGGCAGGGACCTCCCACGAGCAGTACTTC
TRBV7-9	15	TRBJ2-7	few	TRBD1	CASSLGQGAGYEQYF	TGTGCCAGCAGCTTAGGACAGGGGGCTGGGTACGAGCAGTACTTC
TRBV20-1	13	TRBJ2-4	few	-	CSASRTLRDIQYF	TGCAGTGCTAGTCGGACATTAAGGGACATTCAGTACTTC
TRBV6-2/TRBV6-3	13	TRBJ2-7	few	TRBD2	CASRRHAGGEQYF	TGTGCCAGCAGGAGGCACGCGGGAGGAGAGCAGTACTTC
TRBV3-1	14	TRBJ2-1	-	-	CASSQDPRENEQFF	TGTGCCAGCAGCCAAGACCCCAGGGAAAATGAGCAGTTCTTC
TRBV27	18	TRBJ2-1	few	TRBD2	CASSLSVRLAGVGPEQFF	TGTGCCAGCAGTTTAAGTGTTCGGCTAGCGGGAGTTGGTCCTGAGCAGTTCTTC
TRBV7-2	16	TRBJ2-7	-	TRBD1	CASSATGGNPYREQYF	TGTGCCAGCAGCGCAACAGGGGGCAATCCCTACAGGGAGCAGTACTTC
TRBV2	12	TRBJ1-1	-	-	CASVSPPTEAFF	TGTGCCAGCGTCAGTCCCCCGACTGAAGCTTTCTTT
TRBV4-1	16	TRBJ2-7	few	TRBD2	CASSQVGVAGDFEQYF	TGCGCCAGCAGCCAAGTAGGGGTAGCGGGAGATTTTGAGCAGTACTTC
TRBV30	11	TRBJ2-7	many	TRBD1	CASQGDYEQYF	TGTGCCTCCCAGGGGGATTACGAGCAGTACTTC
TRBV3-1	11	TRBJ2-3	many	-	CASSHTDTQYF	TGTGCCAGCAGCCACACAGATACGCAGTATTTT
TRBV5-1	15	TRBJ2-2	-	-	CASSPDGTSTGELFF	TGCGCCAGCAGCCCGGACGGGACTTCCACCGGGGAGCTGTTTTTT
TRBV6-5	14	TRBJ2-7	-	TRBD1	CASSYRQGTYEQYF	TGTGCCAGCAGTTACCGACAGGGGACCTACGAGCAGTACTTC
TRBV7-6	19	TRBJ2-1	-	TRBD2	CASSSPPSQREGSYNEQFF	TGTGCCAGCAGCTCCCCTCCCAGCCAACGGGAGGGTTCCTACAATGAGCAGTTCTTC
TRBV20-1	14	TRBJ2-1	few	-	CSARDDFPGNEQFF	TGCAGTGCTAGAGATGACTTCCCCGGCAATGAGCAGTTCTTC
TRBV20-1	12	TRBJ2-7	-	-	CSAARDTYEQYF	TGCAGTGCTGCCAGGGATACCTACGAGCAGTACTTC
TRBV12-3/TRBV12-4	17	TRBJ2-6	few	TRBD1	CASTPGTALSGANVLTF	TGTGCCAGCACCCCCGGGACAGCCCTATCTGGGGCCAACGTCCTGACTTTC
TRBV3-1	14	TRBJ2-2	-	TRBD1	CASSQGQGSGELFF	TGTGCCAGCAGCCAGGGACAGGGATCCGGGGAGCTGTTTTTT
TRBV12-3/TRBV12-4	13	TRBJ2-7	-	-	CASLPPFPYEQYF	TGTGCCAGCTTACCCCCATTTCCCTACGAGCAGTACTTC
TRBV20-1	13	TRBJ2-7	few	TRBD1	CSATWTGAHEQYF	TGCAGTGCTACGTGGACAGGGGCCCACGAGCAGTACTTC
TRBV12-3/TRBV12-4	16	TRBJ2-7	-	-	CASSPGGRGALDEQYF	TGTGCCAGCAGCCCCGGTGGCAGGGGAGCTTTGGACGAGCAGTACTTC
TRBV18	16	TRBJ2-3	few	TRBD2	CASSPIAGLITDTQYF	TGTGCCAGCTCCCCTATAGCGGGACTGATCACAGATACGCAGTATTTT
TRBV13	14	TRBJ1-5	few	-	CASSLSGHNQPQHF	TGTGCCAGCAGCTTAAGCGGACACAATCAGCCCCAGCATTTT
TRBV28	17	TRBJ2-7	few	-	CASSLKGWGGRSYEQYF	TGTGCCAGCAGTTTAAAGGGATGGGGAGGTAGGTCCTACGAGCAGTACTTC
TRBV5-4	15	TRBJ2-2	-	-	CASSNGAENTGELFF	TGTGCCAGCAGCAATGGGGCGGAAAACACCGGGGAGCTGTTTTTT
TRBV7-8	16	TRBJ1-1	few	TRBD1	CASSPETGFMNTEAFF	TGTGCCAGCAGCCCAGAGACAGGGTTCATGAACACTGAAGCTTTCTTT
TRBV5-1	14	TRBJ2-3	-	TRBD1	CASSPGTGDNTQYF	TGCGCCAGCAGCCCCGGGACAGGGGACAATACGCAGTATTTT
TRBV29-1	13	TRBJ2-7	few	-	CSVSGPTLYEQYF	TGCAGCGTTTCTGGACCCACACTCTACGAGCAGTACTTC
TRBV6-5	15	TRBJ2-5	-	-	CASSYAGRSGETQYF	TGTGCCAGCAGTTACGCAGGCAGGTCCGGGGAGACCCAGTACTTC
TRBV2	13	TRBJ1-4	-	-	CASSGPTGEKLFF	TGTGCCAGCAGTGGGCCGACAGGCGAAAAACTGTTTTTT
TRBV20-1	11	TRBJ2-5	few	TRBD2	CSARLAETQYF	TGCAGTGCAAGACTAGCGGAGACCCAGTACTTC
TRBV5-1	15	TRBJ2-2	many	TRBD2	CASSGGTSGSGELFF	TGCGCCAGCAGCGGCGGGACTAGCGGTAGCGGGGAGCTGTTTTTT
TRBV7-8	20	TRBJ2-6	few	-	CASSLGTGFSLGSGANVLTF	TGTGCCAGCAGCTTAGGAACGGGGTTCTCGCTCGGCTCTGGGGCCAACGTCCTGACTTTC
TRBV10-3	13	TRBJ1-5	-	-	CAISRDNNQPQHF	TGTGCCATCAGCCGGGACAATAATCAGCCCCAGCATTTT
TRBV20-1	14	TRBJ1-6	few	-	CSARAAGAGSPLHF	TGCAGTGCACGGGCGGCAGGGGCGGGTTCACCCCTCCACTTT
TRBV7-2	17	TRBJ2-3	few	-	CASSSARAFLGTDTQYF	TGTGCCAGCAGCTCAGCCAGGGCTTTTCTCGGCACAGATACGCAGTATTTT
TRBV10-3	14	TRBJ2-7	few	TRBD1	CAISNGTGSYEQYF	TGTGCCATCAGTAACGGGACAGGGTCCTACGAGCAGTACTTC
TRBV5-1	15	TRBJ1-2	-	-	CASSLAWGSNYGYTF	TGCGCCAGCAGCTTGGCCTGGGGCTCTAACTATGGCTACACCTTC
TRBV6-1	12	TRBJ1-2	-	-	CASSEGTYGYTF	TGTGCCAGCAGTGAGGGTACTTATGGCTACACCTTC
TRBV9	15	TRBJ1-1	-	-	CASSPWTLMNTEAFF	TGTGCCAGCAGCCCCTGGACACTCATGAACACTGAAGCTTTCTTT
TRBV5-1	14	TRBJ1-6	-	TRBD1	CASSLAGDRSPLHF	TGCGCCAGCAGCTTAGCCGGGGACAGGTCACCCCTCCACTTT
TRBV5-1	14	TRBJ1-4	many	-	CASSPTGTNEKLFF	TGCGCCAGCAGCCCGACAGGAACTAATGAAAAACTGTTTTTT
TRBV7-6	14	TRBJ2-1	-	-	CASSARQDSVKQFF	TGTGCCAGCAGCGCACGACAGGATTCAGTCAAGCAGTTCTTC
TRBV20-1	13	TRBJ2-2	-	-	CSAPIANTGELFF	TGCAGTGCCCCAATCGCGAACACCGGGGAGCTGTTTTTT
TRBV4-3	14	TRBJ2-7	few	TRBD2	CASSQAGLATEQYF	TGCGCCAGCAGCCAGGCGGGACTAGCGACCGAGCAGTACTTC
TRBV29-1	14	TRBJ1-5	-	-	CSVQNPGRNQPQHF	TGCAGCGTTCAAAACCCGGGGCGGAATCAGCCCCAGCATTTT
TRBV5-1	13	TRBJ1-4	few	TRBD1	CASSTDRGEKLFF	TGCGCCAGCAGCACGGACAGGGGGGAAAAACTGTTTTTT
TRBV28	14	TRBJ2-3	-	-	CASSLGGSRDTQYF	TGTGCCAGCAGTTTAGGGGGGTCAAGAGATACGCAGTATTTT
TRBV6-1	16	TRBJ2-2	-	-	CASRAGTGQGPGELFF	TGTGCCAGCAGAGCCGGGACGGGACAAGGTCCCGGGGAGCTGTTTTTT
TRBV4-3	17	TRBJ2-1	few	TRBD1	CASSLSTGYNSYNEQFF	TGCGCCAGCAGCCTATCGACAGGGTACAACTCCTACAATGAGCAGTTCTTC
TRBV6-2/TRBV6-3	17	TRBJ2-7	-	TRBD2	CASSFPILAGANYEQYF	TGTGCCAGCAGCTTTCCCATTCTAGCGGGGGCGAATTACGAGCAGTACTTC
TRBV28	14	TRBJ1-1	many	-	CASSLSQGNTEAFF	TGTGCCAGCAGTTTATCCCAGGGGAACACTGAAGCTTTCTTT